This T cell receptor beta chain was recorded in a study of cytomegalovirus exposure and HLA in healthy donors. This CDR3 has 15 amino acids. Germline loops: CDR1 PRHDT, CDR2 FYEKMQ (reference sequence). General observations from the study: In a later analysis, a missense DCLRE1C variant was linked to TCR beta V- and J-gene trimming. As a later analysis revealed, most CMV-associated TCR beta chains appeared HLA-restricted. Most TCR beta V segments were productive about 90% or about 30% of the time in an earlier analysis. At a 0.05 false discovery rate, a later analysis found over 15,000 TCR beta sequences to be associated with HLA alleles.

The study ran its PCR with 60 Vbeta and 13 Jbeta primers. Sequencing used immunoSEQ multiplex PCR; TCRdb keeps in-frame clones, though not all of them. The sample lists under 200,000 clones; 84% were seen once. This clone was seen a handful of times. Antigen specificity is unknown. Compared with germline, one end of the junction differs, possibly owing to a read error. The TCR comes from a boy aged 2 to 10 in good health and CMV-seronegative. The specimen sequenced was PBMCs. The gene calls are TRBV13 and TRBJ1-1, with D tentatively TRBD1 (6 bases). CDR3 bases: TGTGCCAGCAGCATAGGAGACAGGAGAAACACTGAAGCTTTCTTT. Translation: CASSIGDRRNTEAFF.